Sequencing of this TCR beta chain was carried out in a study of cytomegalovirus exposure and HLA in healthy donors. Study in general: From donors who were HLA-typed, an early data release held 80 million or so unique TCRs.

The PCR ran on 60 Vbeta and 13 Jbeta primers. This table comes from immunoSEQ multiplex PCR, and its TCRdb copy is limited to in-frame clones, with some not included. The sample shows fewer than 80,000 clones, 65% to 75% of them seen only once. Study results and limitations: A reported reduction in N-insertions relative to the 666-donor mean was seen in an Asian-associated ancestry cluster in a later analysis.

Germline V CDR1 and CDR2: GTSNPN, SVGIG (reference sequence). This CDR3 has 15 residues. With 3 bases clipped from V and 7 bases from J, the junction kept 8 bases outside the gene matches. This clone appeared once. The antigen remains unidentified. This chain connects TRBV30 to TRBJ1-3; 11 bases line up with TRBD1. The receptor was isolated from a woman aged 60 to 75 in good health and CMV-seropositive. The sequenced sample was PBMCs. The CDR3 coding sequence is TGTGCCTGGAGCGAGGGACAGGGGGGTTGGAACACCATATATTTT. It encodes CAWSEGQGGWNTIYF.